Listed here are 30 T cell receptor beta chains from one sample, sequenced in a study of long-term antiretroviral therapy in people with HIV. The assay used was immunoSEQ (version v3.0), run at survey level. The protocol was immunoSEQ multiplex PCR, while the TCRdb copy is restricted to in-frame clones and leaves out a portion. The sample shows 15,000 to 20,000 clones, around 91% of them seen only once. This material consisted of unsorted PBMCs, taken 3 years after starting antiretroviral therapy. Every receptor here comes from a man aged 45-65 years with HIV.

The rearrangement joins TRBV4-3 to TRBJ2-3; 7 bases are a match to TRBD1. The trim removed 1 base at V and 5 bases at J, leaving 12 bases unmatched. Per the germline V gene, CDR1 is LGHNA and CDR2 is YSLEER. The CDR3 covers 17 residues. The CDR3 is CASSQGYRGDLGDTQYF. CDR3 in DNA: TGCGCCAGCAGCCAAGGATACAGGGGAGATTTAGGAGATACGCAGTATTTT.

The chain links TRBV6-1 to TRBJ1-3; the D gene is possibly TRBD1 (5 bases). This CDR3 is built from 15 residues. V was pared by 5 bases and J by 2 bases, with 13 bases between. CDR1 is MNHNS and CDR2 is SASEGT in the germline V gene. CDR3 DNA sequence: TGTGCCAGCAGTCCCTTTGACAGCCCTGGAAACACCATATATTTT. Amino acids: CASSPFDSPGNTIYF.

This clone was counted once. V usage is TRBV12-5 and J usage is TRBJ2-7; perhaps D is TRBD1 or TRBD2 (5 bases each). V lost 3 bases to trimming and J lost 7 bases, with 19 bases between them. The CDR3 covers 15 residues. CDR1 and CDR2 from the germline V gene are LGHNT and FRNRAP. CDR3 in DNA: TGTGCTAGTGGTTTTGCACGGGGCAGGGTGAGAGAGCAGTACTTC. Translated: CASGFARGRVREQYF.

The chain carries TRBV4-3 and TRBJ1-5, with D possibly matching TRBD1 (5 bases). Germline CDR1 and CDR2: LGHNA and YSLEER. The germline V and J ends were trimmed by 0 bases and 2 bases, with 8 bases remaining between them. CDR3 size: 15 residues. CDR3 loop: CASSQDRAGNQPQHF. CDR3 coding DNA: TGCGCCAGCAGCCAAGACAGGGCGGGCAATCAGCCCCAGCATTTT.

The chain joins TRBV29-1 to TRBJ2-5, with TRBD1 identical over 8 bases. The CDR3 covers 15 residues. V was clipped by 0 bases and J by 2 bases; unmatched bases: 5. In germline, CDR1 is SQVTM, CDR2 ANQGSEA. The CDR3 loop reads CSVEDRGLGQETQYF. The CDR3 DNA sequence: TGCAGCGTTGAAGACAGGGGGCTGGGACAAGAGACCCAGTACTTC. The full variable domain, with the rest looked up from reference TRBV29-1 and TRBJ2-5, is SAVISQKPSRDICQRGTSLTIQCQVDSQVTMMFWYRQQPGQSLTLIATANQGSEATYESGFVIDKFPISRPNLTFSTLTVSNMSPEDSSIYLCSVEDRGLGQETQYFGPGTRLLVL.

The chain combines TRBV9 with TRBJ2-7; 9 bases are shared with TRBD2. V lost 0 bases, J lost 6 bases, and 4 bases stayed unmatched. CDR3 length: 14 residues. Germline V gives CDR1 SGDLS, CDR2 YYNGEE. The CDR3: CASSVAMRGGEQYF. The CDR3 coding sequence is TGTGCCAGCAGCGTAGCTATGCGGGGGGGCGAGCAGTACTTC.

V usage is TRBV7-9 and J usage is TRBJ2-2; D unclear. This CDR3 is built from 12 residues. V shed 2 bases and J shed 7 bases, with 5 bases lying between them. CDR1 is SEHNR and CDR2 is FQNEAQ in the germline V gene (reference sequence). The CDR3 is CASSLLSGELFF. The CDR3 nucleotides are TGTGCCAGCAGCTTACTTAGCGGGGAGCTGTTTTTT.

V gene TRBV2 combines with J gene TRBJ1-2; D unclear. This CDR3 is built from 15 residues. Looked up from germline, CDR1 is SNHLY and CDR2 is FYNNEI. Trimming cost V 7 bases and J 5 bases, with 20 bases left between them. The CDR3 DNA sequence: TGTGCCAGCACCCGAGGGCGTATGTCATATTATGGCTACACCTTC. Translating it yields CASTRGRMSYYGYTF.

V usage is TRBV20-1 and J usage is TRBJ2-7; no clear D. The length of the CDR3 is 11 residues. From germline, CDR1 is DFQATT and CDR2 SNEGSKA (reference sequence). The V end was cut by 4 bases, the J end by 3 bases, with 7 bases between. The CDR3 spells CSAKPDYEQYF. CDR3 coding DNA: TGCAGTGCTAAGCCGGACTACGAGCAGTACTTC.

The chain is built from TRBV30 and TRBJ2-3; 12 bases are a match to TRBD1. The CDR3 totals 14 residues. The V and J ends lost 3 bases and 7 bases, in that order; junction bases with no gene match: 5. CDR1 is GTSNPN, CDR2 SVGIG, per germline (reference sequence). As DNA, the CDR3 is TGTGCCTGGAGGCCGGGACAGGGGGCGAATACGCAGTATTTT. It encodes CAWRPGQGANTQYF.

The rearrangement links TRBV7-2 to TRBJ1-1, with D unresolved. In germline, CDR1 is SGHTA, CDR2 FQGNSA. The CDR3 consists of 13 residues. The germline V and J ends were trimmed by 4 bases and 1 base, with 7 bases remaining between them. The CDR3: CASSSDTNTEAFF. The CDR3 nucleotides read TGTGCCAGCAGCTCCGACACGAACACTGAAGCTTTCTTT.

This clone was observed a few times. The rearrangement links TRBV29-1 to TRBJ2-2; D remains ambiguous. The germline V gene has CDR1 SQVTM and CDR2 ANQGSEA. Trimming removed 0 bases at V and 4 bases at J, with 6 bases between. The CDR3 extends over 13 amino acids. CDR3 amino acids: CSVEEAITGELFF. The CDR3 coding sequence is TGCAGCGTTGAAGAAGCCATCACCGGGGAGCTGTTTTTT.

The chain uses TRBV7-2 and TRBJ2-7, with 11 bases aligning to TRBD1. Germline CDR1 reads SGHTA; CDR2 reads FQGNSA. V shed 6 bases and J 2 bases; nucleotides not matched to a gene: 3. The CDR3 contains 14 residues. The CDR3: CASRLGQGAYEQYF. CDR3 sequence (DNA): TGTGCCAGCAGATTGGGACAGGGGGCCTACGAGCAGTACTTC.

The rearrangement uses TRBV7-9 and TRBJ1-3, with D unclear. V shed 3 bases and J shed 0 bases, with 9 bases lying between them. Germline values: CDR1 SEHNR, CDR2 FQNEAQ (reference sequence). The length of the CDR3 is 15 residues. CDR3 in DNA: TGTGCCAGCAGCTTCGGACGGGACTCTGGAAACACCATATATTTT. This sequence encodes CASSFGRDSGNTIYF. The full variable domain, with the rest looked up from reference TRBV7-9 and TRBJ1-3, is DTGVSQNPRHKITKRGQNVTFRCDPISEHNRLYWYRQTLGQGPEFLTYFQNEAQLEKSRLLSDRFSAERPKGSFSTLEIQRTEQGDSAMYLCASSFGRDSGNTIYFGEGSWLTVV.

V gene TRBV21-1 combines with J gene TRBJ1-4. TRBV21-1 is shown as a pseudogene. The CDR3 totals 12 residues. The CDR3 is CASSKAYGKLFF. CDR3 nucleotide sequence: TGTGCCAGCAGCAAAGCGTATGGGAAACTGTTTTTT.

This clone has only a few counts. V gene TRBV19 combines with J gene TRBJ1-2; no reliable D call. Looked up from germline, CDR1 is LNHDA and CDR2 is SQIVND (reference sequence). Trimming took off 9 bases at V and 4 bases at J, with 9 bases between the two ends. The length of the CDR3 is 11 residues. The CDR3 reads CASEAGYGYTF. In nucleotides, the CDR3 is TGTGCCAGCGAGGCTGGCTATGGCTACACCTTC.

The chain uses TRBV11-2 and TRBJ1-2; D perhaps matches TRBD1 (5 bases). V shed 5 bases and J shed 4 bases, with 17 bases lying between them. Germline lookup yields CDR1 SGHAT and CDR2 FQNNGV. This CDR3 region has 15 residues. CDR3 in DNA: TGTGCCAGCAGCCTTCACGACAGTCTCCTCTATGGCTACACCTTC. It codes for CASSLHDSLLYGYTF.

The J gene is TRBJ1-3, the V gene TRBV19, with 11 bases fitting TRBD1. V lost 8 bases to trimming and J lost 3 bases; unmatched junction nucleotides: 6. The CDR3 is 15 amino acids. The germline V gene encodes CDR1 LNHDA and CDR2 SQIVND (reference sequence). For the CDR3, the DNA is TGTGCCAGTGGTGGACAGGGGGCGATTGGAAACACCATATATTTT. Amino acids: CASGGQGAIGNTIYF.

This rearrangement joins TRBV2 to TRBJ2-1; 8 bases match TRBD2. The CDR3 sequence is 14 residues long. The junction had 3 bases not matched to a gene; V was cut back by 3 bases and J by 5 bases. Looked up from germline, CDR1 is SNHLY and CDR2 is FYNNEI. The CDR3 DNA reads TGTGCCAGCAGTGACCTGGGACTAGACAATGAGCAGTTCTTC. Encoded protein: CASSDLGLDNEQFF.

The CDR3 protein is CAWSTGTYNEQFF. Here the CDR3 DNA reads TGTGCCTGGAGTACGGGGACCTACAATGAGCAGTTCTTC. The chain joins TRBV30 to TRBJ2-1; a weak D match, TRBD2 (5 bases). Germline CDR1 is GTSNPN and CDR2 is SVGIG (reference sequence). The CDR3 has 13 amino acids. V lost 2 bases and J 2 bases, leaving 7 bases between the germline ends.

The rearrangement links TRBV28 to TRBJ2-7; 7 bases are a match to TRBD1. Germline values: CDR1 MDHEN, CDR2 SYDVKM. Germline trimming cut 6 bases from V and 4 bases from J; bases unmatched to any gene: 15. The CDR3 is made up of 16 amino acids. This CDR3 reads CASRPIGTAGAYEQYF. The CDR3 DNA sequence: TGTGCCAGCAGACCTATTGGGACAGCTGGAGCTTACGAGCAGTACTTC.

The chain carries TRBV28 and TRBJ1-2; D call uncertain. Germline V lookup: CDR1 MDHEN, CDR2 SYDVKM. The V and J ends lost 5 bases and 8 bases respectively, with 9 bases between them. The CDR3 is made up of 11 amino acids. In DNA form, the CDR3 reads TGTGCCAGCAGTCTTGGGGAGGGCTACACCTTC. Translating gives CASSLGEGYTF.

V usage is TRBV7-2 and J usage is TRBJ2-5; TRBD1 or TRBD2 may be the D gene (5 bases each). Germline V gene sequence: CDR1 SGHTA, CDR2 FQGNSA. CDR3 length equals 17 residues. The V gene lost 4 bases and the J gene lost 5 bases, with 23 bases spanning the gap. CDR3 bases: TGTGCCAGCAGCTCACTATCCGAGGACAACCGAGGGGAGACCCAGTACTTC. The encoded protein is CASSSLSEDNRGETQYF.

This chain links TRBV5-1 with TRBJ1-2; tentative D call: TRBD1 (6 bases). Germline CDR1 reads SGHRS; CDR2 reads YFSETQ. This CDR3 is 16 amino acids long. The V end lost 4 bases, the J end lost 4 bases, and 20 bases lay between the germline ends. This CDR3 is CASSPAPTGLSYGYTF. The CDR3 DNA reads as TGCGCCAGCAGCCCCGCCCCAACAGGGCTCAGCTATGGCTACACCTTC.

V gene TRBV10-3 combines with J gene TRBJ2-2, with D possibly matching TRBD1 (6 bases). The CDR3 is 14 residues long. In germline, CDR1 is ENHRY, CDR2 SYGVKD. V was shortened by 6 bases and J by 4 bases, with 12 bases between the two germline ends. The CDR3 loop reads CAISGTMGTGELFF. As DNA, the CDR3 is TGTGCCATCAGCGGGACAATGGGCACCGGGGAGCTGTTTTTT.

The chain uses TRBV6-7 and TRBJ1-1; D remains ambiguous. TRBV6-7 is labeled an ORF, and its function is uncertain. The CDR3 runs to 14 residues. V lost 0 bases and J lost 0, with 5 bases in between. The CDR3 nucleotides are TGTGCCAGCAGTTACTCCAAGATGAACACTGAAGCTTTCTTT. Its translation is CASSYSKMNTEAFF.

The CDR3 DNA reads TGCGCCAGCAAGACTAGCGGGGACCTCAAGGATACGCAGTATTTT. Its protein is CASKTSGDLKDTQYF. The rearrangement uses TRBV10-2 and TRBJ2-3; 11 positions agree with TRBD2. V lost 7 bases, J lost 6 bases, and 9 bases stayed unmatched. The CDR3 is 15 amino acids. Germline loops: CDR1 WSHSY, CDR2 SAAADI.

The V call is TRBV7-9, the J call TRBJ1-3, with unresolved D. The CDR3 consists of 15 residues. V lost 3 bases and J 4 bases, leaving 13 bases between the germline ends. Germline V gene sequence: CDR1 SEHNR, CDR2 FQNEAQ (reference sequence). The CDR3 is CASSLVRQGGNTIYF. The CDR3 nucleotides are TGTGCCAGCAGCTTGGTTCGGCAAGGAGGAAACACCATATATTTT.

This chain links TRBV5-1 with TRBJ2-5; D unresolved. The length of the CDR3 is 14 residues. Germline CDR1 SGHRS, CDR2 YFSETQ. V was cut by 0 bases and J by 7 bases, with 13 bases left in between. As DNA, the CDR3 is TGCGCCAGCAGCTTGGCGGATGCTCCATGGACCCAGTACTTC. Translated, it gives CASSLADAPWTQYF. Combining the CDR3 with reference TRBV5-1 and TRBJ2-5 gives the whole variable domain KAGVTQTPRYLIKTRGQQVTLSCSPISGHRSVSWYQQTPGQGLQFLFEYFSETQRNKGNFPGRFSGRQFSNSRSEMNVSTLELGDSALYLCASSLADAPWTQYFGPGTRLLVL.

The chain recombines TRBV5-1 with TRBJ1-4; 9 bases match TRBD1. The CDR3 loop spans 14 amino acids. Germline values: CDR1 SGHRS, CDR2 YFSETQ. Trimming took 4 bases from V and 8 from J; bases not matched to a gene: 6. The CDR3 loop reads CASSAGTGKEKLFF. For the CDR3, the DNA is TGCGCCAGCAGCGCCGGGACAGGGAAGGAAAAACTGTTTTTT.